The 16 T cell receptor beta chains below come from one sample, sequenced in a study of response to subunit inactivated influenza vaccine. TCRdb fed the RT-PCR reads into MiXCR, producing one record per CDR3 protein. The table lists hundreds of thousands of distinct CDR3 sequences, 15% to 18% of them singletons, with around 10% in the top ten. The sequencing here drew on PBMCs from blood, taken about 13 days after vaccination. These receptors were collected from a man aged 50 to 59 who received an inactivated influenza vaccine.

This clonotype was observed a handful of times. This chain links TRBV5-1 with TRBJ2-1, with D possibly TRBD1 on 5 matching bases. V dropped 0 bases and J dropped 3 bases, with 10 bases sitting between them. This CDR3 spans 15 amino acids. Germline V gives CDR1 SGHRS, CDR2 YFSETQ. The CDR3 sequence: CASSLDPGFYNEQFF. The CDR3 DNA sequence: TGCGCCAGCAGCTTGGATCCAGGGTTCTACAATGAGCAGTTCTTC.

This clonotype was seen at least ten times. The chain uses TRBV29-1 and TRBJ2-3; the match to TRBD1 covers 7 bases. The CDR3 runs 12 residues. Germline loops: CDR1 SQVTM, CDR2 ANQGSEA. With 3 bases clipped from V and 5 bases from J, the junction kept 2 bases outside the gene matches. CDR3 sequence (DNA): TGCAGCGTTGATTACAGGGGAGATACGCAGTATTTT. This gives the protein CSVDYRGDTQYF.

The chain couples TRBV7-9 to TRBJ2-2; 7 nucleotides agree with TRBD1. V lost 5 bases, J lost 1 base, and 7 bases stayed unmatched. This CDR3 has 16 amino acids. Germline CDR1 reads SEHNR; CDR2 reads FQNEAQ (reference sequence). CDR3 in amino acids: CASSHRQGLNTGELFF. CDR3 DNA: TGTGCCAGCAGCCACAGACAGGGCTTGAACACCGGGGAGCTGTTTTTT.

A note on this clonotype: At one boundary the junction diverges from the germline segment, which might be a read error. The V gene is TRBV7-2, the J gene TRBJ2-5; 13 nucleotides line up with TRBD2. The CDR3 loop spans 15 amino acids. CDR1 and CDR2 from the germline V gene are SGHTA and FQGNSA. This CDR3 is CASSILAGGPETQNF. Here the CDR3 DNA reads TGTGCCAGCAGCATACTAGCGGGGGGGCCAGAGACCCAGAACTTC.

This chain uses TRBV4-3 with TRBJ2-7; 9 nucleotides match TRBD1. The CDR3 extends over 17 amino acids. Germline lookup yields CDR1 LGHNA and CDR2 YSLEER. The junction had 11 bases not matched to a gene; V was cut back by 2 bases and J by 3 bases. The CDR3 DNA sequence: TGCGCCAGCAGCCAATACTATTCGGGACAGGGTGTCTACGAGCAGTACTTC. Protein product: CASSQYYSGQGVYEQYF.

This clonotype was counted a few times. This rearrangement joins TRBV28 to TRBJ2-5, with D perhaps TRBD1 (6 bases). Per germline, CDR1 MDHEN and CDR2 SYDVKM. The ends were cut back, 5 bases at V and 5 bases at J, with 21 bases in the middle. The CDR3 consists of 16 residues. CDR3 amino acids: CASSISGTKTTETQYF. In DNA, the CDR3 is TGTGCCAGCAGTATCTCCGGGACAAAGACAACCGAGACCCAGTACTTC.

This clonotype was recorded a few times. The CDR3 DNA reads as TGCAGTGCTCGTCCTTTAGTGACAGGGAGCACCGGGGAGCTGTTTTTT. This translates into CSARPLVTGSTGELFF. J is TRBJ2-2 and V is TRBV20-1; 7 nucleotides match TRBD1. This CDR3 spans 16 amino acids. Germline CDR1 and CDR2: DFQATT and SNEGSKA (reference sequence). With 5 bases clipped from V and 4 bases from J, the junction kept 13 bases outside the gene matches.

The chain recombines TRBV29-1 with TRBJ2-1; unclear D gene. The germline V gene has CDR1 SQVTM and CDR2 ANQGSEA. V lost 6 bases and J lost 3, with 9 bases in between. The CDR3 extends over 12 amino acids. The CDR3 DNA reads TGCAGCGTGCAGCACGTCTACAATGAGCAGTTCTTC. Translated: CSVQHVYNEQFF.

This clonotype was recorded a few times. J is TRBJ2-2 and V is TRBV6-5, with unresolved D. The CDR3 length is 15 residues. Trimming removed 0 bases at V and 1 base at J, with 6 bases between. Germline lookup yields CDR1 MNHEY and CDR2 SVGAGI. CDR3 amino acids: CASSYSFLNTGELFF. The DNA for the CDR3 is TGTGCCAGCAGTTACTCTTTCCTGAACACCGGGGAGCTGTTTTTT.

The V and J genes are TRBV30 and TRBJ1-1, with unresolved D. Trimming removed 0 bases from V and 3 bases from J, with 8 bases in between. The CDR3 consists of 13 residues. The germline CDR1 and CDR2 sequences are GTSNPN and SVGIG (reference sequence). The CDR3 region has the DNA TGTGCCTGGAGTGTGGGCTGGGACACTGAAGCTTTCTTT. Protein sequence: CAWSVGWDTEAFF.

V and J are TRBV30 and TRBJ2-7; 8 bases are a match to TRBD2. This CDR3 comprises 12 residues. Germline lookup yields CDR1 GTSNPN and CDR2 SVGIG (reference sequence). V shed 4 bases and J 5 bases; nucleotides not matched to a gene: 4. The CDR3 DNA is TGTGCCTGGATCGGGGGGGGCAACGAGCAGTACTTC. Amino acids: CAWIGGGNEQYF.

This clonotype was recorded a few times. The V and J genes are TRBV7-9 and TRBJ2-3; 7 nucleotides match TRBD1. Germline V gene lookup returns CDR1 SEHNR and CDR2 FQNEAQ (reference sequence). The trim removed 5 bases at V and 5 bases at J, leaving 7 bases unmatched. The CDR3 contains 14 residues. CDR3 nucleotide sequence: TGTGCCAGCAGCATGACAGGGCCTCAAGATACGCAGTATTTT. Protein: CASSMTGPQDTQYF.

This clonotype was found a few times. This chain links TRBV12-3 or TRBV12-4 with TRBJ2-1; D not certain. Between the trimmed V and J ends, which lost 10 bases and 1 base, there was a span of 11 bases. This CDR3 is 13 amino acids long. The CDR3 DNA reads TGTGCCACCAGCATTGGGTCCTACAATGAGCAGTTCTTC. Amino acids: CATSIGSYNEQFF.

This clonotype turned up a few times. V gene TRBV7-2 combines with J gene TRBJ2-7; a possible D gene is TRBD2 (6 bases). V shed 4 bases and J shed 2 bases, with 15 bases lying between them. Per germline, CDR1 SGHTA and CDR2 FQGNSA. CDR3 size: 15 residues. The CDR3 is CASSSSWGVAYEQYF. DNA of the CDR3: TGTGCCAGCAGCTCGTCATGGGGGGTGGCCTACGAGCAGTACTTC.

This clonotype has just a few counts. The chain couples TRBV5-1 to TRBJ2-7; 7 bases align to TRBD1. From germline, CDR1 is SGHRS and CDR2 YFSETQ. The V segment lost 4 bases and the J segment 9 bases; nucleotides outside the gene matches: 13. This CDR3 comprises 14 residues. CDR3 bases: TGCGCCAGCAGCCCGGGGACAGTTCCTACGATGCAGTACTTC. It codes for CASSPGTVPTMQYF. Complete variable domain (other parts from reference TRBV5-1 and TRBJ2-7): KAGVTQTPRYLIKTRGQQVTLSCSPISGHRSVSWYQQTPGQGLQFLFEYFSETQRNKGNFPGRFSGRQFSNSRSEMNVSTLELGDSALYLCASSPGTVPTMQYFGPGTRLTVT.

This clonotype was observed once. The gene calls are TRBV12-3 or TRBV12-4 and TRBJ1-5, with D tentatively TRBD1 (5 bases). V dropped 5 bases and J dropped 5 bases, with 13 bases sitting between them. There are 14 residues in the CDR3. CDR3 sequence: CASSLVGRDQPQHF. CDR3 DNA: TGTGCCAGCAGTCTAGTGGGCAGGGATCAGCCCCAGCATTTT.